This T cell receptor (beta chain) was sequenced during a study of T cells expressing NK-cell markers. Overall study findings and caveats: In several donors, dominant clonotypes made up 28.3-60.1% of CD3+CD56-NKG2C+ cells. The dominant NKG2C+ clonotypes represented about 1.0-7.0% of CD8+ T cells in more than five donors. The study did not resolve the HCMV specificity of expanded NKG2C+ T cell clones.

The CDR3 is 19 residues long. As concerns this clonotype: What it binds is unknown.

After re-calling the 5' RACE reads, TCRdb lists one entry per CDR3 protein, DNA absent. Seen in this sample are 550,000 or so distinct CDR3 sequences; the ten most common clones hold roughly 3.5%. This TCR derives from a man younger than 35 in good health. The chain links TRBV12-3 or TRBV12-4 to TRBJ2-3; as DNA is missing, the TRBD2 call by TCRdb cannot be tested. The sample comprised blood T cells: a sorted CD56 or NKG2C T cell subset, CD4+ or CD8+ T cells, or bulk PBMC T cells (not recorded which). CDR3 loop: CASSSLTSGRARSTDTQYF.